The rows below give T cell receptor beta chains drawn from one sample of a study of T-cell reconstitution after alpha-beta-depleted transplantation in children. TCRdb used MiXCR to reprocess the PCR reads, holding one entry per CDR3 protein. The sample shows around 340,000 distinct CDR3 sequences, 13% of them seen only once. This material consisted of PBMCs, taken from the stem cell graft. These receptor sequences come from a human donor who donated a stem cell graft to a child with Fanconi anemia. CDR3s include the opening cysteine and the closing phenylalanine or tryptophan. The order of the fields is D gene, J gene, clone size, V gene, CDR3 protein, CDR3 DNA. The D gene is left open where the match is weak. The size entry is marked missing in some rows and otherwise reads once, few, many or a size class.

d_gene: NA; j_gene: TRBJ2-5; abundance: NA; v_gene: TRBV7-2; CDR3aa: CASSYQGGWGETQYF; CDR3nt: TGTGCCAGCAGCTATCAGGGGGGCTGGGGGGAGACCCAGTACTTC
d_gene: TRBD2; j_gene: TRBJ2-3; abundance: once; v_gene: TRBV20-1; CDR3aa: CSASPLAGSTDTQYF; CDR3nt: TGCAGTGCTTCTCCTCTAGCGGGGAGCACAGATACGCAGTATTTT
d_gene: TRBD2; j_gene: TRBJ2-2; abundance: few; v_gene: TRBV12-3/TRBV12-4; CDR3aa: CASRGTSRNTGELFF; CDR3nt: TGTGCCAGCAGAGGGACTAGCAGGAACACCGGGGAGCTGTTTTTT
d_gene: NA; j_gene: TRBJ2-1; abundance: few; v_gene: TRBV12-3/TRBV12-4; CDR3aa: CASSGEPPDRYNEQFF; CDR3nt: TGTGCCAGCAGCGGGGAACCGCCGGACCGTTACAATGAGCAGTTCTTC
d_gene: NA; j_gene: TRBJ1-1; abundance: many; v_gene: TRBV5-1; CDR3aa: CASSPQGWDTEAFF; CDR3nt: TGCGCCAGCAGCCCCCAAGGGTGGGACACTGAAGCTTTCTTT
d_gene: TRBD1; j_gene: TRBJ1-2; abundance: NA; v_gene: TRBV30; CDR3aa: CAWSPRDRGYTF; CDR3nt: TGTGCCTGGAGTCCCCGGGACAGGGGCTACACCTTC
d_gene: TRBD1; j_gene: TRBJ1-5; abundance: NA; v_gene: TRBV12-3/TRBV12-4; CDR3aa: CASSFRTGEGQPQHF; CDR3nt: TGTGCCAGCAGTTTCAGGACAGGGGAGGGGCAGCCCCAGCATTTT
d_gene: TRBD2; j_gene: TRBJ2-2; abundance: few; v_gene: TRBV28; CDR3aa: CASSLVREEDTGELFF; CDR3nt: TGTGCCAGCAGTTTGGTTCGGGAGGAGGACACCGGGGAGCTGTTTTTT
d_gene: NA; j_gene: TRBJ1-1; abundance: many; v_gene: TRBV5-1; CDR3aa: CASSEQAGATEAFF; CDR3nt: TGCGCCAGCAGCGAACAGGCCGGGGCCACTGAAGCTTTCTTT
d_gene: NA; j_gene: TRBJ2-3; abundance: many; v_gene: TRBV7-9; CDR3aa: CASSLASTDTQYF; CDR3nt: TGTGCCAGCAGCCTAGCGAGCACAGATACGCAGTATTTT
d_gene: NA; j_gene: TRBJ1-6; abundance: few; v_gene: TRBV12-3/TRBV12-4; CDR3aa: CASSQLSSYNSPLHF; CDR3nt: TGTGCCAGCAGCCAACTGAGCTCCTATAATTCACCCCTCCACTTT
d_gene: TRBD2; j_gene: TRBJ2-1; abundance: few; v_gene: TRBV12-3/TRBV12-4; CDR3aa: CASTLLSGGHSYNEQFF; CDR3nt: TGTGCCAGCACCCTCCTTAGCGGGGGCCACTCCTACAATGAGCAGTTCTTC
d_gene: NA; j_gene: TRBJ2-3; abundance: many; v_gene: TRBV3-1; CDR3aa: CASSRTELGGTDTQYF; CDR3nt: TGTGCCAGCAGCCGGACTGAGCTGGGGGGCACAGATACGCAGTATTTT
d_gene: NA; j_gene: TRBJ1-5; abundance: few; v_gene: TRBV15; CDR3aa: CATSRDRGGLGGGNQPQHF; CDR3nt: TGTGCCACCAGCAGAGATCGGGGGGGCCTCGGTGGTGGCAATCAGCCCCAGCATTTT
d_gene: TRBD1; j_gene: TRBJ1-6; abundance: many; v_gene: TRBV12-3/TRBV12-4; CDR3aa: CASNRGQGGSPLHF; CDR3nt: TGTGCCAGCAACAGGGGACAGGGTGGTTCACCCCTCCACTTT
d_gene: NA; j_gene: TRBJ1-1; abundance: many; v_gene: TRBV27; CDR3aa: CASRSRNSGPTEAFF; CDR3nt: TGTGCCAGCAGATCTAGGAATTCGGGGCCTACTGAAGCTTTCTTT
d_gene: TRBD2; j_gene: TRBJ2-1; abundance: few; v_gene: TRBV6-1; CDR3aa: CATRTSGGNNEQFF; CDR3nt: TGTGCCACTCGGACTAGCGGGGGCAACAATGAGCAGTTCTTC
d_gene: NA; j_gene: TRBJ2-1; abundance: many; v_gene: TRBV2; CDR3aa: CASRGTTVTWGEQFF; CDR3nt: TGTGCCAGCAGGGGGACGACCGTAACCTGGGGTGAGCAGTTCTTC
d_gene: NA; j_gene: TRBJ1-1; abundance: few; v_gene: TRBV6-6; CDR3aa: CASSYTETGAFF; CDR3nt: TGTGCCAGCAGTTATACTGAGACAGGAGCTTTCTTT
d_gene: NA; j_gene: TRBJ2-2; abundance: many; v_gene: TRBV24-1; CDR3aa: CATSVARESGELFF; CDR3nt: TGTGCCACCAGTGTGGCCAGGGAGAGCGGGGAGCTGTTTTTT
d_gene: NA; j_gene: TRBJ1-4; abundance: many; v_gene: TRBV5-1; CDR3aa: CASSLGTREKLFF; CDR3nt: TGCGCCAGCAGCTTGGGTACCCGCGAAAAACTGTTTTTT
d_gene: NA; j_gene: TRBJ2-1; abundance: NA; v_gene: TRBV5-4; CDR3aa: CASSLLSRERNEQFF; CDR3nt: TGTGCCAGCAGCTTGCTTTCCAGGGAAAGGAATGAGCAGTTCTTC
d_gene: TRBD1; j_gene: TRBJ1-2; abundance: NA; v_gene: TRBV12-3/TRBV12-4; CDR3aa: CASSQTDRAGYYGYTF; CDR3nt: TGTGCCAGCAGCCAAACCGACAGGGCTGGGTACTATGGCTACACCTTC
d_gene: TRBD1; j_gene: TRBJ1-4; abundance: few; v_gene: TRBV5-1; CDR3aa: CASSSGQTYEKLFF; CDR3nt: TGCGCCAGCAGCTCGGGACAGACCTATGAAAAACTGTTTTTT
d_gene: TRBD1; j_gene: TRBJ1-4; abundance: few; v_gene: TRBV7-8; CDR3aa: CASSVQGREEKLFF; CDR3nt: TGTGCCAGCAGCGTACAGGGGCGTGAAGAAAAACTGTTTTTT
d_gene: TRBD1; j_gene: TRBJ2-4; abundance: many; v_gene: TRBV24-1; CDR3aa: CATSDPPGTGAKNIQYF; CDR3nt: TGTGCCACCAGTGATCCCCCAGGGACAGGGGCCAAAAACATTCAGTACTTC
d_gene: NA; j_gene: TRBJ2-5; abundance: many; v_gene: TRBV2; CDR3aa: CASSEGRSLTGEETQYF; CDR3nt: TGTGCCAGCAGTGAAGGACGGAGCCTCACAGGAGAAGAGACCCAGTACTTC
d_gene: NA; j_gene: TRBJ2-1; abundance: many; v_gene: TRBV29-1; CDR3aa: CSVAQGINEQFF; CDR3nt: TGCAGCGTTGCTCAGGGGATCAATGAGCAGTTCTTC
d_gene: NA; j_gene: TRBJ2-3; abundance: few; v_gene: TRBV6-1; CDR3aa: CASSLRGVFADTQYF; CDR3nt: TGTGCCAGCAGCCTCCGTGGGGTTTTCGCAGATACGCAGTATTTT
d_gene: NA; j_gene: TRBJ2-3; abundance: few; v_gene: TRBV5-1; CDR3aa: CASSGRETDTQYF; CDR3nt: TGCGCCAGCAGCGGCAGGGAGACAGATACGCAGTATTTT
d_gene: TRBD1; j_gene: TRBJ1-5; abundance: many; v_gene: TRBV28; CDR3aa: CASSFPRGWEPQHF; CDR3nt: TGTGCCAGCAGTTTTCCCAGGGGGTGGGAGCCCCAGCATTTT
d_gene: NA; j_gene: TRBJ1-2; abundance: NA; v_gene: TRBV6-2/TRBV6-3; CDR3aa: CASSYSVYYGYTF; CDR3nt: TGTGCCAGCAGTTATTCAGTGTACTATGGCTACACCTTC
d_gene: NA; j_gene: TRBJ2-2; abundance: NA; v_gene: TRBV12-3/TRBV12-4; CDR3aa: CASSSPGVNTGELFF; CDR3nt: TGTGCCAGCAGTTCCCCCGGGGTCAACACCGGGGAGCTGTTTTTT
d_gene: TRBD2; j_gene: TRBJ2-1; abundance: many; v_gene: TRBV14; CDR3aa: CASSLLASSYNEQFF; CDR3nt: TGTGCCAGCAGCCTACTAGCGAGCTCCTACAATGAGCAGTTCTTC
d_gene: NA; j_gene: TRBJ2-7; abundance: NA; v_gene: TRBV27; CDR3aa: CASKTGTEQYF; CDR3nt: TGTGCCAGCAAGACAGGAACCGAGCAGTACTTC
d_gene: NA; j_gene: TRBJ1-2; abundance: many; v_gene: TRBV12-3/TRBV12-4; CDR3aa: CASSSGTASGYTF; CDR3nt: TGTGCCAGCAGCTCCGGGACCGCAAGTGGCTACACCTTC
d_gene: TRBD1; j_gene: TRBJ2-7; abundance: NA; v_gene: TRBV18; CDR3aa: CASSRVDRDEQYF; CDR3nt: TGTGCCAGCTCACGAGTAGACAGGGACGAGCAGTACTTC
d_gene: NA; j_gene: TRBJ1-4; abundance: few; v_gene: TRBV20-1; CDR3aa: CSALQGTNEKLFF; CDR3nt: TGCAGTGCTTTACAGGGAACTAATGAAAAACTGTTTTTT
d_gene: NA; j_gene: TRBJ1-6; abundance: few; v_gene: TRBV12-3/TRBV12-4; CDR3aa: CASSTESDNSPLHF; CDR3nt: TGTGCCAGCAGTACTGAATCCGATAATTCACCCCTCCACTTT
d_gene: TRBD1; j_gene: TRBJ2-1; abundance: few; v_gene: TRBV15; CDR3aa: CATSRDRGSYNEQFF; CDR3nt: TGTGCCACCAGCCGAGACAGGGGCTCTTACAATGAGCAGTTCTTC
d_gene: NA; j_gene: TRBJ2-5; abundance: many; v_gene: TRBV7-2; CDR3aa: CASSSDQGIRVTQYF; CDR3nt: TGTGCCAGCAGCTCGGACCAGGGGATCCGGGTGACCCAGTACTTC
d_gene: NA; j_gene: TRBJ2-2; abundance: NA; v_gene: TRBV5-1; CDR3aa: CASSLEGLTGELFF; CDR3nt: TGCGCCAGCAGCTTGGAGGGCCTCACCGGGGAGCTGTTTTTT
d_gene: TRBD2; j_gene: TRBJ2-7; abundance: few; v_gene: TRBV4-3; CDR3aa: CASSRSTGGGSYEQYF; CDR3nt: TGCGCCAGCAGCCGCTCTACGGGAGGGGGCTCCTACGAGCAGTACTTC
d_gene: NA; j_gene: TRBJ2-2; abundance: NA; v_gene: TRBV7-9; CDR3aa: CASSSGTVSNLNTGELFF; CDR3nt: TGTGCCAGCAGCTCCGGGACCGTCTCTAACTTAAACACCGGGGAGCTGTTTTTT
d_gene: NA; j_gene: TRBJ2-3; abundance: NA; v_gene: TRBV12-3/TRBV12-4; CDR3aa: CASSFGGLEDTQYF; CDR3nt: TGTGCCAGCAGTTTCGGGGGGCTGGAAGATACGCAGTATTTT
d_gene: NA; j_gene: TRBJ2-1; abundance: many; v_gene: TRBV27; CDR3aa: CASSFGGAFYNEQFF; CDR3nt: TGTGCCAGCAGTTTTGGCGGGGCGTTCTACAATGAGCAGTTCTTC
d_gene: NA; j_gene: TRBJ2-5; abundance: few; v_gene: TRBV7-2; CDR3aa: CASSQRRTQETQYF; CDR3nt: TGTGCCAGCAGCCAGCGACGGACTCAAGAGACCCAGTACTTC
d_gene: NA; j_gene: TRBJ2-6; abundance: few; v_gene: TRBV5-1; CDR3aa: CASRLGLSGANVLTF; CDR3nt: TGCGCCAGCAGGTTGGGTCTATCTGGGGCCAACGTCCTGACTTTC
d_gene: NA; j_gene: TRBJ1-4; abundance: many; v_gene: TRBV12-3/TRBV12-4; CDR3aa: CASTTEGEKLFF; CDR3nt: TGTGCCAGCACCACCGAGGGGGAAAAACTGTTTTTT
d_gene: NA; j_gene: TRBJ2-3; abundance: NA; v_gene: TRBV4-1; CDR3aa: CASSQDTSGTDTQYF; CDR3nt: TGCGCCAGCAGCCAAGATACGAGCGGCACAGATACGCAGTATTTT
d_gene: TRBD2; j_gene: TRBJ2-5; abundance: many; v_gene: TRBV5-1; CDR3aa: CASSLEGLAGETQYF; CDR3nt: TGCGCCAGCAGCTTGGAAGGGCTAGCGGGAGAGACCCAGTACTTC
d_gene: TRBD1; j_gene: TRBJ1-2; abundance: NA; v_gene: TRBV6-5; CDR3aa: CASSRQGSDGYTF; CDR3nt: TGTGCCAGCAGCCGACAGGGTAGTGATGGCTACACCTTC
d_gene: NA; j_gene: TRBJ1-2; abundance: NA; v_gene: TRBV12-3/TRBV12-4; CDR3aa: CASSTSSLDSYGYTF; CDR3nt: TGTGCCAGCAGTACCTCGAGTCTGGACAGTTATGGCTACACCTTC
d_gene: TRBD2; j_gene: TRBJ2-3; abundance: NA; v_gene: TRBV7-3; CDR3aa: CASSLYGLAGTSTDTQYF; CDR3nt: TGTGCCAGCAGCTTATATGGACTAGCGGGGACATCGACGGATACGCAGTATTTT
d_gene: TRBD2; j_gene: TRBJ2-2; abundance: many; v_gene: TRBV2; CDR3aa: CASIGTSGYTGELFF; CDR3nt: TGTGCCAGCATCGGGACTAGCGGATACACCGGGGAGCTGTTTTTT
d_gene: TRBD1; j_gene: TRBJ2-5; abundance: many; v_gene: TRBV12-3/TRBV12-4; CDR3aa: CASSLAKGTVETQYF; CDR3nt: TGTGCCAGCAGTTTAGCGAAAGGGACAGTAGAGACCCAGTACTTC
d_gene: TRBD1; j_gene: TRBJ2-2; abundance: NA; v_gene: TRBV7-9; CDR3aa: CASSWTGTSTGELFF; CDR3nt: TGTGCCAGCAGCTGGACAGGTACGAGCACCGGGGAGCTGTTTTTT